A single sample is the source of the 14 T cell receptor beta chains below, sequenced in a study of T cells after posttransplantation cyclophosphamide (dated by TCRdb to 2015 to 2016). Library creation used the immunoSEQ multiplex PCR assay. The table comes from immuneACCESS by way of TCRdb, which keeps in-frame sequences with V and J called. Part of the clones is missing from these tables; in studies checked, under half for an unresolved V gene and the rest for unknown reasons. For this sample there are approximately 47,000 clones; 92% appear just once. Around 3.1% of the sample lies in the top ten. The sample taken for sequencing was PBMCs. These receptors all stem from a woman in her forties or fifties in good health and a related stem cell transplant donor.

The V call is TRBV28, the J call TRBJ2-7; 9 positions agree with TRBD1. CDR1 and CDR2 (germline): MDHEN, SYDVKM. The CDR3 has 16 amino acids. V shed 8 bases and J 4 bases; nucleotides not matched to a gene: 15. The CDR3 spells CASPPPGRQGGYEQYF. The CDR3 DNA follows: TGTGCCAGCCCACCTCCCGGGAGACAGGGGGGGTACGAGCAGTACTTC.

The chain employs TRBV20-1 and TRBJ2-5, with TRBD2 identical over 7 bases. CDR3 length equals 11 residues. Germline loops: CDR1 DFQATT, CDR2 SNEGSKA (reference sequence). For the CDR3, the DNA is TGCACTGGGGGGGTGCAAGAGACCCAGTACTTC. This encodes CTGGVQETQYF.

This chain uses TRBV15 with TRBJ1-2; D is unclear. The germline gives CDR1 LNHNV, CDR2 YYDKDF (reference sequence). The CDR3 covers 14 residues. The ends were cut back, 0 bases at V and 3 bases at J, with 8 bases in the middle. CDR3 protein: CATSRDRVDYGYTF. The CDR3, as DNA: TGTGCCACCAGCAGAGATCGAGTGGACTATGGCTACACCTTC.

This clone has a handful of counts. The CDR3 DNA reads as TGTGCCAGCAGTTGGCAGGGAAGGTCCGGGGAGCTGTTTTTT. This encodes CASSWQGRSGELFF. The chain recombines TRBV6-5 with TRBJ2-2; a possible D gene is TRBD1 (5 bases). The germline V and J ends were trimmed by 4 bases and 6 bases, with 12 bases remaining between them. This CDR3 has 14 amino acids. Per germline, CDR1 MNHEY and CDR2 SVGAGI.

The chain joins TRBV10-1 to TRBJ1-4, with D uncertain. V lost 4 bases and J 7 bases, leaving 13 bases between the germline ends. The CDR3 spans 14 residues. The germline V gene has CDR1 WNHNN and CDR2 SYGVQD (reference sequence). CDR3 sequence (DNA): TGCGCCAGCAGTGTTGGAGGCGCCGGTGAAAAACTGTTTTTT. It yields the protein CASSVGGAGEKLFF.

V usage is TRBV5-4 and J usage is TRBJ2-2; unclear D gene. The CDR3 length is 16 residues. Germline values: CDR1 SGHNT, CDR2 YYREEE (reference sequence). Trimming cost V 0 bases and J 7 bases, with 16 bases left between them. DNA of the CDR3: TGTGCCAGCAGCTTGGGCGGCGGAGCCTTGAGCGGGGAGCTGTTTTTT. Its protein product is CASSLGGGALSGELFF.

The chain couples TRBV30 to TRBJ2-7, with 8 nucleotides matching TRBD1. The germline V gene encodes CDR1 GTSNPN and CDR2 SVGIG (reference sequence). Trimming at V came to 5 bases and at J to 2 bases, leaving 8 bases not matched to a gene. This CDR3 is built from 14 residues. The CDR3 DNA reads TGTGCCTGGTGTCCGGGACAGGCGCCCTACGAGCAGTACTTC. Its translation: CAWCPGQAPYEQYF.

The chain is built from TRBV18 and TRBJ2-7; TRBD1 matches 8 bases. The germline gives CDR1 KGHSH, CDR2 LQKENI. The CDR3 covers 13 residues. V gave up 6 bases and J gave up 5 bases; unmatched junction bases: 6. This chain's CDR3 is CASSPGQGNEQYF. The CDR3 coding sequence is TGTGCCAGCTCCCCAGGACAGGGCAACGAGCAGTACTTC.

This chain joins TRBV2 and TRBJ2-6, with TRBD1 matching 7 bases. This CDR3 spans 18 amino acids. CDR1 is SNHLY, CDR2 FYNNEI, per germline. The ends lost 6 bases at V and 0 bases at J; junction bases unmatched: 11. This CDR3 reads CASSGAEGAASGANVLTF. In DNA form, the CDR3 reads TGTGCCAGCAGCGGGGCCGAGGGGGCAGCCTCTGGGGCCAACGTCCTGACTTTC.

The sample holds one count of this clone. J is TRBJ1-5 and V is TRBV5-6, with D maybe TRBD1 (6 bases). V dropped 3 bases and J dropped 5 bases, with 15 bases sitting between them. Germline V CDR1 and CDR2: SGHDT, YYEEEE. CDR3 length: 15 residues. Here the CDR3 reads CASSYRDTPHQPQHF. The CDR3 DNA reads TGTGCCAGCAGCTACCGGGACACCCCTCATCAGCCCCAGCATTTT.

The J gene is TRBJ1-2, the V gene TRBV6-5; a possible D gene is TRBD1 (6 bases). Germline-derived CDR1 and CDR2 are MNHEY and SVGAGI. The CDR3 loop spans 13 amino acids. V was shortened by 5 bases and J by 8 bases, with 15 bases between the two germline ends. Written as DNA, the CDR3 is TGTGCCAGCAGTGACCCAGGGGCGCGAGGCTACACCTTC. It translates to CASSDPGARGYTF.

This chain links TRBV5-6 with TRBJ2-5; weak D call: TRBD1 (6 bases). The CDR3 totals 16 residues. Germline CDR1 reads SGHDT; CDR2 reads YYEEEE. Trimming stripped 1 base from V and 4 bases from J, with 17 bases between. The CDR3 protein is CASSLLVGAPGETQYF. The CDR3, as DNA: TGTGCCAGCAGCTTGTTGGTGGGGGCCCCAGGAGAGACCCAGTACTTC.

The chain carries TRBV5-1 and TRBJ2-5; 11 bases fit TRBD1. The length of the CDR3 is 16 residues. Trimming cost V 4 bases and J 0 bases; bases outside gene matches: 5. Germline V gives CDR1 SGHRS, CDR2 YFSETQ. CDR3 nucleotides: TGCGCCAGCAGCCATGGGACAGGGGGGTACCAAGAGACCCAGTACTTC. Amino acids: CASSHGTGGYQETQYF.

This chain uses TRBV28 with TRBJ2-7, with TRBD2 identical over 10 bases. The V gene's germline CDR1 is MDHEN and CDR2 SYDVKM. J lost 7 bases, V lost 6 bases, and 15 bases had no gene match. This CDR3 has 16 amino acids. CDR3 nucleotides: TGTGCCAGCAGCACCCCCGGGGCTAGCGGGGGTCGAGAGCAGTACTTC. Protein sequence: CASSTPGASGGREQYF.